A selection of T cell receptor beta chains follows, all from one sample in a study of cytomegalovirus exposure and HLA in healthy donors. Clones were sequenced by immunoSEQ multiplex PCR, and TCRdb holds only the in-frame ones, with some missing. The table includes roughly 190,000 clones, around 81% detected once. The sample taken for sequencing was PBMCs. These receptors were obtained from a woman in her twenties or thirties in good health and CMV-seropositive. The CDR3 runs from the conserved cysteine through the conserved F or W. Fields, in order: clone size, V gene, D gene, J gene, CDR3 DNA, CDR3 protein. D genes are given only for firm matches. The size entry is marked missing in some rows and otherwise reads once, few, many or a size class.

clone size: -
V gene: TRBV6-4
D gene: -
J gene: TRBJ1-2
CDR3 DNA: TGTGCCAGCAGTGGCGGAGGGGGCTACACCTTC
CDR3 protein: CASSGGGGYTF

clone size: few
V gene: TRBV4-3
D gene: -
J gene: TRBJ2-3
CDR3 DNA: TGCGCCAGCAGCCATGCTATAGGAGGGTCCGATACGCAGTATTTT
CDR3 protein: CASSHAIGGSDTQYF

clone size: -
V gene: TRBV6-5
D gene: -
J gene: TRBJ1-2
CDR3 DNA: TGTGCCAGCAGGGACACAGGGAGCCGGGGCTACACCTTC
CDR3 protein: CASRDTGSRGYTF

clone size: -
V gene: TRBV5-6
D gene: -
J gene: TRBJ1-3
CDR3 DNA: TGTGCCAGCAGCTTGGGGGAGCATGGAAACACCATATATTTT
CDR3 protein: CASSLGEHGNTIYF

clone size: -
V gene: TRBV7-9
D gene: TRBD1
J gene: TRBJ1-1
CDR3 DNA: TGTGCCAGCAGCCCTACCTTCGACAGGGGGCTCACTGAAGCTTTCTTT
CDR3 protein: CASSPTFDRGLTEAFF

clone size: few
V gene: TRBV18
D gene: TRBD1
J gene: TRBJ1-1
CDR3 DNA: TGTGCCAGCTCAGGACAGGAGAACACTGAAGCTTTCTTT
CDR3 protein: CASSGQENTEAFF

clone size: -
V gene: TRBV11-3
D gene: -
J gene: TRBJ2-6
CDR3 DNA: TGTGCCAGCAGCCCCAGGTCTGGGGCCAACGTCCTGACTTTC
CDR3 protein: CASSPRSGANVLTF

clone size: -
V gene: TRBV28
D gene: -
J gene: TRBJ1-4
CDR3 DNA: TGTGCCAGCAGTTTGCCGGGGGGAACTAATGAAAAACTGTTTTTT
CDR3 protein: CASSLPGGTNEKLFF

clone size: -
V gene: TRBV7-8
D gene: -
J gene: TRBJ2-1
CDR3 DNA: TGTGCCAGCAGCTTAGTCGGCGGCCTCCTACTTGGGCAGTTCTTC
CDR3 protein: CASSLVGGLLLGQFF

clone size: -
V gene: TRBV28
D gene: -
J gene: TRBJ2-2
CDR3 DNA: TGTGCCAGCAGTTTATTTTCGAGGACCGGGGAGCTGTTTTTT
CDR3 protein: CASSLFSRTGELFF

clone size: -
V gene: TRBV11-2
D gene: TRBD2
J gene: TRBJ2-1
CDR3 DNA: TGTGCCAGCAGCCCGGGACTAGAGACCTACAATGAGCAGTTCTTC
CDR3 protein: CASSPGLETYNEQFF

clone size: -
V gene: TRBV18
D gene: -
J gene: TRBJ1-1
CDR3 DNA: TGTGCCAGCCATTGGACTGCGAACACTGAAGCTTTCTTT
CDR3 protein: CASHWTANTEAFF

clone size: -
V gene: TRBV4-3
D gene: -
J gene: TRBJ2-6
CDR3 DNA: TGCGCCAGCAGCCAAGAAGAGGGTCTCTCTGGGGCCAACGTCCTGACTTTC
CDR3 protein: CASSQEEGLSGANVLTF

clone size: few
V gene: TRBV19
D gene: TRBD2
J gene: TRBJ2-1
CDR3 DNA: TGTGCCAGTAGTAAATACCCTAGCGGGGATTACAATGAGCAGTTCTTC
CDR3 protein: CASSKYPSGDYNEQFF

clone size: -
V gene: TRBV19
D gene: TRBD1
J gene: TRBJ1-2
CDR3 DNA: TGTGCCAGTAGTCCGGGCCTAGGACAGGCCTACACCTTC
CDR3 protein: CASSPGLGQAYTF

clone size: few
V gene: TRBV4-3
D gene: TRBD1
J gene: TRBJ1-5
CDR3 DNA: TGCGCCAGCAGCCAAGATCTCCTCAGGGGGGCTAGCAATCAGCCCCAGCATTTT
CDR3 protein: CASSQDLLRGASNQPQHF

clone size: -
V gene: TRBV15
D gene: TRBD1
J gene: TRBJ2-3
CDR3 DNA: TGTGCCACCAGCAGAGATAGGGGGCGGGCGGATACGCAGTATTTT
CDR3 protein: CATSRDRGRADTQYF

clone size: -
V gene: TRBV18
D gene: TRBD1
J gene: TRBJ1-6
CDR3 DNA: TGTGCCAGCTCCCCCGGGGGACAGGGTGATTCACCCCTCCACTTT
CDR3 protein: CASSPGGQGDSPLHF

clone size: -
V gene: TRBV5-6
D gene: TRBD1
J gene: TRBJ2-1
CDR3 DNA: TGTGCCAGCAGCTTGAGAGGGACAGGGGTGACAAATGAGCAGTTCTTC
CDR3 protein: CASSLRGTGVTNEQFF

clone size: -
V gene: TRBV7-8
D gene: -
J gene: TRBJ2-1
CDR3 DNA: TGTGCCAGCAGCTTAGCGAGCAGGGCTTCCTACAATGAGCAGTTCTTC
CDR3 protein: CASSLASRASYNEQFF

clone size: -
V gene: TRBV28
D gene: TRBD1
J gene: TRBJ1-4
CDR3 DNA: TGTGCCAGCAGCTTGGACAGGGTAGTTGAAAAACTGTTTTTT
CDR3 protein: CASSLDRVVEKLFF

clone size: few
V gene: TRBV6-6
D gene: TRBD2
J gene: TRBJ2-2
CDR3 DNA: TGTGCCAGCGGGAGGGCCGGGGAGCTGTTTTTT
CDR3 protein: CASGRAGELFF

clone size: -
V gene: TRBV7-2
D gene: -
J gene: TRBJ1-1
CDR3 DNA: TGTGCCAGCAGCGTAACAGGTGGGGGGACTGAAGCTTTCTTT
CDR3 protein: CASSVTGGGTEAFF

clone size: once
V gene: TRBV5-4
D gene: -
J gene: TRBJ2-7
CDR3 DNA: TGTGCCAGCAGCTATCGAGGGGGTACGGGGTCCCCCTACGAGCAGTACTTC
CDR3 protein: CASSYRGGTGSPYEQYF

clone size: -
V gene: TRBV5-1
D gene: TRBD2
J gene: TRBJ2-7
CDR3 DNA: TGCGCCAGCAGCGCCGGGACTAGACCTTACGAGCAGTACTTC
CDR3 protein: CASSAGTRPYEQYF

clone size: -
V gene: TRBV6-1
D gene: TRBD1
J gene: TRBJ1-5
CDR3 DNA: TGTGCCAGCATTCCCACGGGACAGTCGTTAAGGCCCCAGCATTTT
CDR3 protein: CASIPTGQSLRPQHF

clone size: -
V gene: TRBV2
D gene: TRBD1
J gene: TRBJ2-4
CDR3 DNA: TGTGCCAGTCGGACAGGGGAACACATTCAGTACTTC
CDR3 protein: CASRTGEHIQYF

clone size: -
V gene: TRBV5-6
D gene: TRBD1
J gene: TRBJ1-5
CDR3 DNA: TGTGCCAGCAGCGGAGGGACAGGGGGCAATCAGCCCCAGCATTTT
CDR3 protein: CASSGGTGGNQPQHF

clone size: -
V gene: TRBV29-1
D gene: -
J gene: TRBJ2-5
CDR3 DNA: TGCAGCGTTGTTTTAGTGGGGGGAGAGACCCAGTACTTC
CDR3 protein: CSVVLVGGETQYF

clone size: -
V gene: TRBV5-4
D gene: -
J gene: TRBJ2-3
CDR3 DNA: TGTGCCAGCTCTGAACCCTACACAGATACGCAGTATTTT
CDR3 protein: CASSEPYTDTQYF

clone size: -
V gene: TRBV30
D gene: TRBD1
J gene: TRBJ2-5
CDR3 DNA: TGTGCCTGGGCCAGGGACAGGGGCCAAGAGACCCAGTACTTC
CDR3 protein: CAWARDRGQETQYF

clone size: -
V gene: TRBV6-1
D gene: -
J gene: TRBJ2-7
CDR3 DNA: TGTGCCAGCAGTCCTAGGACAGTCACAGAGCAGTACTTC
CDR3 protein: CASSPRTVTEQYF

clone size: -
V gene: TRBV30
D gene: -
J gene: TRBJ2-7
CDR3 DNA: TGTGCCTGGAGAAGTTACAGCCTTTCCTACGAGCAGTACTTC
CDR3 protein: CAWRSYSLSYEQYF

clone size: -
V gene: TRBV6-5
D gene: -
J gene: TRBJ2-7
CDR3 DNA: TGTGCCAGCAGTTACTCCCCAGGGGTCTACGAGCAGTACTTC
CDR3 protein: CASSYSPGVYEQYF

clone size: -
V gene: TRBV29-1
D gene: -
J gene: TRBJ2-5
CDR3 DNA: TGCAGCGTCTCTCAGGGTTCCGAGACCCAGTACTTC
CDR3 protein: CSVSQGSETQYF